Below, 23 T cell receptor beta chains from the same sample are listed, as sequenced in a study of T cell responses to AZD1222 COVID-19 vaccine. Profiling relied on immunoSEQ multiplex PCR, and the TCRdb table lists in-frame clones only, not all of them. The repertoire holds over 100,000 clones, with roughly 90% as singletons. The sample consisted of peripheral blood, taken on day 0 of AZD1222 vaccination. The receptors come from an adult in good health.

The rearrangement uses TRBV27 and TRBJ1-2; 9 nucleotides agree with TRBD1. In germline, CDR1 is MNHEY, CDR2 SMNVEV (reference sequence). V lost 4 bases to trimming and J lost 6 bases; unmatched junction nucleotides: 6. This CDR3 comprises 14 residues. The CDR3 coding sequence is TGTGCCAGCAGTTACAGGGGGCGCGTGGATGGCTACACCTTC. This gives the protein CASSYRGRVDGYTF.

The V and J genes are TRBV28 and TRBJ2-3; 9 positions match TRBD2. This CDR3 has 17 residues. V lost 4 bases, J lost 0 bases, and 8 bases stayed unmatched. Germline values: CDR1 MDHEN, CDR2 SYDVKM. Here the CDR3 reads CASSSPFGLASTDTQYF. The CDR3 bases are TGTGCCAGCAGTTCCCCCTTCGGACTAGCGAGCACAGATACGCAGTATTTT.

The chain uses TRBV28 and TRBJ2-5; D might be TRBD1 or TRBD2, each matching 5 bases. Germline V gene sequence: CDR1 MDHEN, CDR2 SYDVKM. Trimming pared 8 bases from V and 6 bases from J, leaving 22 bases between. CDR3 length: 15 residues. In nucleotides, the CDR3 is TGTGCCAGCTTTAATTTAGGGGCAGGGAGAAAGACCCAGTACTTC. Translation gives CASFNLGAGRKTQYF.

This sequence joins TRBV18 and TRBJ2-3; no firm D call. CDR3 length: 12 residues. With 6 bases removed from V and 6 bases from J, the gap between germline ends came to 10 bases. Germline CDR1 KGHSH, CDR2 LQKENI. Here the CDR3 reads CASSPRFDTQYF. For the CDR3, the DNA is TGTGCCAGCTCCCCTAGGTTTGATACGCAGTATTTT.

The V and J genes are TRBV6-5 and TRBJ2-1, with D perhaps matching TRBD1 (5 bases). Trimming left V 6 bases short and J 5 bases short, with 14 bases between. From germline, CDR1 is MNHEY and CDR2 SVGAGI. This CDR3 has 14 amino acids. In DNA form, the CDR3 reads TGTGCCAGCAGCCCAGACAGAAGACACAATGAGCAGTTCTTC. Translation: CASSPDRRHNEQFF.

The chain employs TRBV12-5 and TRBJ1-1; no firm D call. From germline, CDR1 is LGHNT and CDR2 FRNRAP. V gave up 6 bases and J gave up 2 bases, with 7 bases separating them. CDR3 length: 12 amino acids. Here the CDR3 reads CASGTSNTEAFF. The DNA of the CDR3 is TGTGCTAGTGGGACGAGTAACACTGAAGCTTTCTTT.

The CDR3 nucleotides read TGTGCCAGCAGCTTAGGGTGGACTAGCGGGAGGATCACAGATACGCAGTATTTT. Translated, it gives CASSLGWTSGRITDTQYF. The chain is built from TRBV7-8 and TRBJ2-3, with 14 bases fitting TRBD2. Germline CDR1 and CDR2: SGHVS and FQNEAQ. The CDR3 runs 18 residues. Unmatched junction bases numbered 5, after V lost 1 base and J lost 2 bases. Complete variable domain (other parts from reference TRBV7-8 and TRBJ2-3): GAGVSQSPRYKVAKRGQDVALRCDPISGHVSLFWYQQALGQGPEFLTYFQNEAQLDKSGLPSDRFFAERPEGSVSTLKIQRTQQEDSAVYLCASSLGWTSGRITDTQYFGPGTRLTVL.

Regarding this clone: Other DNA sequences in this specimen translate into the identical CDR3. The chain has TRBV18 and TRBJ2-6; the D is unclear. This CDR3 contains 15 residues. In germline, CDR1 is KGHSH, CDR2 LQKENI. V was shortened by 6 bases and J by 0 bases, with 9 bases between the two germline ends. The CDR3 region has the DNA TGTGCCAGCTCCCCCTTGGACTCTGGGGCCAACGTCCTGACTTTC. Its translation is CASSPLDSGANVLTF.

This chain connects TRBV7-9 to TRBJ1-4; tentatively, D is TRBD1 (6 bases). The CDR3 sequence is 14 residues long. V was cut by 5 bases and J by 8 bases, with 15 bases left in between. Germline V lookup: CDR1 SEHNR, CDR2 FQNEAQ (reference sequence). The CDR3 here is CASSKGGGLEKLFF. The CDR3 DNA is TGTGCCAGCAGCAAAGGAGGGGGGCTGGAAAAACTGTTTTTT.

This chain connects TRBV21-1 to TRBJ1-2. TRBV21-1 is a documented pseudogene. The CDR3 consists of 18 residues. CDR3 region: CASSKRRRERRGLRGYTF. The DNA for the CDR3 is TGTGCCAGCAGCAAAAGACGGAGAGAAAGGAGGGGGTTGCGCGGCTACACCTTC.

The genes are TRBV6-2 or TRBV6-3 and TRBJ2-3; TRBD2 agrees at 13 bases. From germline, CDR1 is MNHEY and CDR2 SVGEGT. V was clipped by 5 bases and J by 4 bases; unmatched bases: 0. The CDR3 has 14 residues. Here the CDR3 reads CASSGLAGADTQYF. CDR3 DNA sequence: TGTGCCAGCAGTGGACTAGCGGGAGCAGATACGCAGTATTTT.

The chain has TRBV28 and TRBJ1-5, with 9 nucleotides matching TRBD1. Germline CDR1 MDHEN, CDR2 SYDVKM. Losses at the gene ends were 6 bases for V and 0 bases for J; bases not matched to a gene: 12. The CDR3 sequence is 18 residues long. CDR3 protein: CASRTPGQGLYSNQPQHF. The CDR3 bases are TGTGCCAGCAGAACCCCGGGACAGGGTCTTTATAGCAATCAGCCCCAGCATTTT. Drawing the rest from reference TRBV28 and TRBJ1-5, the complete variable domain is DVKVTQSSRYLVKRTGEKVFLECVQDMDHENMFWYRQDPGLGLRLIYFSYDVKMKEKGDIPEGYSVSREKKERFSLILESASTNQTSMYLCASRTPGQGLYSNQPQHFGDGTRLSIL.

The V call is TRBV20-1, the J call TRBJ2-1; TRBD2 might be the D (6 bases). Trimming removed 6 bases from V and 16 bases from J, with 19 bases in between. Germline V gives CDR1 DFQATT, CDR2 SNEGSKA (reference sequence). This CDR3 contains 11 residues. The CDR3: CSALTGTRRFF. As DNA, the CDR3 is TGCAGTGCACTAACCGGGACTCGACGTTTCTTC.

The V and J genes are TRBV5-1 and TRBJ1-2; tentatively, D is TRBD1 (6 bases). The CDR3 is 15 amino acids. V was cut by 5 bases and J by 6 bases, with 20 bases left in between. Germline V gene lookup returns CDR1 SGHRS and CDR2 YFSETQ. The CDR3 DNA reads TGCGCCAGCAGACTTGGGGGGGCGGCTATCGATGGCTACACCTTC. It codes for CASRLGGAAIDGYTF.

In the case of this clone: Sequence at one end of the junction differs from germline and may be a read error. J is TRBJ2-2 and V is TRBV7-7; weak D call: TRBD2 (7 bases). This CDR3 is built from 18 residues. Per germline, CDR1 SSHAT and CDR2 FNYEAQ (reference sequence). CDR3 residues: CASSLSPGRGRRTGELFF. The CDR3 nucleotides are TGTGCTAGCAGCTTATCACCTGGGAGGGGGAGACGCACCGGGGAGCTGTTTTTT.

The rearrangement links TRBV19 to TRBJ1-1; D not resolved. This CDR3 is 15 amino acids long. Germline CDR1 and CDR2: LNHDA and SQIVND (reference sequence). Trimming cost V 3 bases and J 0 bases, with 11 bases left between them. The CDR3 sequence is CASSISPTMNTEAFF. Written as DNA, the CDR3 is TGTGCCAGTAGTATTTCCCCCACAATGAACACTGAAGCTTTCTTT.

The V gene is TRBV5-1, the J gene TRBJ1-1, with D uncertain. The CDR3 is 17 residues long. V was pared by 3 bases and J by 7 bases, with 25 bases between. The germline V gene has CDR1 SGHRS and CDR2 YFSETQ. The CDR3 region has the DNA TGCGCCAGCAGCTCGTCTACCGGTAGCTCCCGAATAAATGAAGCTTTCTTT. Translation gives CASSSSTGSSRINEAFF.

The J gene is TRBJ2-7, the V gene TRBV3-1 (or the pseudogene TRBV3-2); 9 bases map to TRBD2. V was clipped by 4 bases and J by 2 bases; unmatched bases: 6. CDR3 length: 15 amino acids. CDR1 is LGHDT, CDR2 YNNKEL, per germline (reference sequence). DNA for the CDR3: TGTGCCAGCAGCCTGCTAGCGGGAAGGCCCTACGAGCAGTACTTC. This gives the protein CASSLLAGRPYEQYF.

This rearrangement joins TRBV25-1 to TRBJ2-5; 8 positions match TRBD2. Germline V CDR1 and CDR2: MGHDK, SYGVNS. V gave up 6 bases and J gave up 1 base; unmatched junction bases: 4. The CDR3 has 14 residues. CDR3 region: CASSVAGPQETQYF. As DNA, the CDR3 is TGTGCCAGCAGCGTAGCGGGGCCCCAAGAGACCCAGTACTTC. The variable domain in full, completed from reference TRBV25-1 and TRBJ2-5, reads EADIYQTPRYLVIGTGKKITLECSQTMGHDKMYWYQQDPGMELHLIHYSYGVNSTEKGDLSSESTVSRIRTEHFPLTLESARPSHTSQYLCASSVAGPQETQYFGPGTRLLVL.

The genes are TRBV12-2 and TRBJ2-3; the table's D call TRBD2 went unverified against the DNA. TRBV12-2 counts as a pseudogene. The CDR3 loop spans 14 amino acids. DNA of the CDR3: TGTGCAAGTCGCTTAGTTTGTCTCACAGATACGCAGTATTTT. This sequence encodes CASRLVCLTDTQYF.

This chain connects TRBV28 to TRBJ1-2, with D unresolved. The CDR3 is 11 amino acids. Trimming left V 7 bases short and J 8 bases short, with 11 bases between. Germline V lookup: CDR1 MDHEN, CDR2 SYDVKM. CDR3: CASNFGRGYTF. CDR3 bases: TGTGCCAGCAACTTCGGCCGGGGCTACACCTTC.

V gene TRBV3-1 (or the pseudogene TRBV3-2) combines with J gene TRBJ2-7; D ambiguous. Trimming took off 3 bases at V and 7 bases at J, with 10 bases between the two ends. Per the germline V gene, CDR1 is LGHDT and CDR2 is YNNKEL (reference sequence). The CDR3 runs to 12 residues. The CDR3 DNA sequence: TGTGCCAGCAGCCAGTCGGGTCCGGAGCAGTACTTC. Translating gives CASSQSGPEQYF.

This chain joins TRBV5-6 and TRBJ2-7; D gene ambiguous. The CDR3 has 14 residues. The ends were cut back, 0 bases at V and 0 bases at J, with 7 bases in the middle. The germline CDR1 and CDR2 sequences are SGHDT and YYEEEE. CDR3 DNA sequence: TGTGCCAGCAGCTTGGCAGGCTACTCCTACGAGCAGTACTTC. Protein sequence: CASSLAGYSYEQYF.